This paragraph covers one T cell receptor beta chain sequence. This clonotype was observed a few times. What this receptor recognizes is not known. The record has no base qualities; no much larger clone is one base away. The source of the sample is a study (dated by TCRdb to the mid-2010s). Receptor libraries were prepared by RT-PCR. The run used an Illumina MiSeq. The public reads were reprocessed in TCRdb via fastp at Q25 and MiXCR, keeping in-frame beta chains. Rows with a matching CDR3 protein are joined into one entry that keeps the most common DNA and genes. This sample comprises about 680,000 distinct CDR3 sequences, 13% to 15% of them detected only once. The ten most abundant clones make up about 3.9% of the sample. A distance of 15 bases separates the germline ends of V and J, which lose 5 bases and 10 bases respectively. The CDR3 starts with the cysteine, ends with the phenylalanine, and has 13 residues. CDR3 DNA is the only sequence kept; it has 39 bases, read in frame from the first base. CDR1 and CDR2, per the germline V gene, are SGHTA and FQGTGA.

The origin of this receptor is a female donor in good health, serving as a healthy control. The rearranged segments are TRBV7-3 and TRBJ2-1; perhaps TRBD1 is the D gene, with 6 bases matching. The sample taken for sequencing was memory CD4+ T cells from blood. The bases read TGTGCCAGCAGCCCTGATGGGGGCGGGGAGCAGTTCTTC. Translated, it gives CASSPDGGGEQFF.